This is a list of T cell receptor beta chains from one sample in a study of T cells in placental villitis. Produced via immunoSEQ multiplex PCR; TCRdb's table is partial and in-frame only. Of 2,500 to 4,000 clones listed, 60% to 80% are singletons. Specimen: placental tissue containing maternal and fetal cells. These receptors originate from a human patient with infectious villitis; the placental T cells may come from both mother and fetus. Both conserved end residues are part of each CDR3. Fields, in order: V gene, D gene, clone size, J gene, CDR3 protein, CDR3 DNA. The D gene is left open where the match is weak. Size values are once, few and many counts, or a class for expanded clones, and some rows have none.

v_gene: TRBV12-3/TRBV12-4; d_gene: .; abundance: .; j_gene: TRBJ1-6; CDR3aa: CASSLEGSPLHF; CDR3nt: TGTGCCAGCAGTTTAGAGGGCTCACCCCTCCACTTT
v_gene: TRBV12-3/TRBV12-4; d_gene: TRBD1; abundance: .; j_gene: TRBJ2-7; CDR3aa: CASRRQGEYEQYF; CDR3nt: TGTGCCAGCAGACGACAGGGCGAGTACGAGCAGTACTTC
v_gene: TRBV6-1; d_gene: TRBD1; abundance: .; j_gene: TRBJ1-3; CDR3aa: CASSEQGGSGNTIYF; CDR3nt: TGTGCCAGCAGTGAACAGGGGGGCTCTGGAAACACCATATATTTT
v_gene: TRBV6-5; d_gene: .; abundance: .; j_gene: TRBJ1-2; CDR3aa: CASSTYGRESYGYTF; CDR3nt: TGTGCCAGCAGTACCTACGGCAGGGAAAGCTATGGCTACACCTTC
v_gene: TRBV30; d_gene: TRBD1; abundance: .; j_gene: TRBJ1-5; CDR3aa: CAWSVEGAGNQPQHF; CDR3nt: TGTGCCTGGAGTGTGGAGGGGGCAGGCAATCAGCCCCAGCATTTT
v_gene: TRBV27; d_gene: .; abundance: .; j_gene: TRBJ1-4; CDR3aa: CASSISRATNEKLFF; CDR3nt: TGTGCCAGCAGTATATCCAGGGCAACTAATGAAAAACTGTTTTTT
v_gene: TRBV30; d_gene: TRBD2; abundance: .; j_gene: TRBJ2-5; CDR3aa: CAQKRGGQETQYF; CDR3nt: TGTGCCCAGAAGCGGGGGGGCCAAGAGACCCAGTACTTC
v_gene: TRBV27; d_gene: .; abundance: .; j_gene: TRBJ2-3; CDR3aa: CASSLLAPLLDTQYF; CDR3nt: TGTGCCAGCAGTTTACTAGCACCGCTACTAGATACGCAGTATTTT
v_gene: TRBV28; d_gene: .; abundance: .; j_gene: TRBJ1-2; CDR3aa: CASSLPDGNYGYTF; CDR3nt: TGTGCCAGCAGTTTACCCGACGGTAACTATGGCTACACCTTC
v_gene: TRBV6-5; d_gene: TRBD1; abundance: .; j_gene: TRBJ1-1; CDR3aa: CASSLDRVNTEAFF; CDR3nt: TGTGCCAGCAGTTTGGACAGGGTGAACACTGAAGCTTTCTTT
v_gene: TRBV7-6; d_gene: .; abundance: .; j_gene: TRBJ1-2; CDR3aa: CASSADRNYGYTF; CDR3nt: TGTGCCAGCAGCGCAGACCGTAACTATGGCTACACCTTC
v_gene: TRBV6-5; d_gene: .; abundance: .; j_gene: TRBJ1-4; CDR3aa: CASRQVSTNEKLFF; CDR3nt: TGTGCCAGCAGGCAGGTGTCAACTAATGAAAAACTGTTTTTT
v_gene: TRBV19; d_gene: .; abundance: .; j_gene: TRBJ2-5; CDR3aa: CASSTLETQYF; CDR3nt: TGTGCCAGTAGTACCCTCGAGACCCAGTACTTC
v_gene: TRBV29-1; d_gene: .; abundance: .; j_gene: TRBJ2-7; CDR3aa: CSVGDIAYEQYF; CDR3nt: TGCAGCGTTGGGGACATCGCCTACGAGCAGTACTTC
v_gene: TRBV10-2; d_gene: .; abundance: once; j_gene: TRBJ1-2; CDR3aa: CASRGSNYGYTF; CDR3nt: TGCGCCAGCAGAGGTTCGAACTATGGCTACACCTTC
v_gene: TRBV30; d_gene: TRBD1; abundance: .; j_gene: TRBJ2-7; CDR3aa: CAWSDRGLLNF; CDR3nt: TGTGCCTGGAGTGACAGGGGATTGCTGAACTTC
v_gene: TRBV28; d_gene: .; abundance: .; j_gene: TRBJ2-2; CDR3aa: CASSSSTLGMAGELFF; CDR3nt: TGTGCCAGCAGTTCCAGCACACTGGGAATGGCCGGGGAGCTGTTTTTT
v_gene: TRBV28; d_gene: .; abundance: .; j_gene: TRBJ1-3; CDR3aa: CASSTGTLGGNTIYF; CDR3nt: TGTGCCAGCAGCACGGGGACCCTGGGGGGAAACACCATATATTTT
v_gene: TRBV10-1; d_gene: .; abundance: .; j_gene: TRBJ2-6; CDR3aa: CANNPAGSGANVLTF; CDR3nt: TGCGCCAACAATCCCGCAGGGTCTGGGGCCAACGTCCTGACTTTC
v_gene: TRBV30; d_gene: .; abundance: .; j_gene: TRBJ2-5; CDR3aa: CAWSIAGAAETQYF; CDR3nt: TGTGCCTGGAGTATCGCGGGGGCTGCAGAGACCCAGTACTTC
v_gene: TRBV12-3/TRBV12-4; d_gene: .; abundance: .; j_gene: TRBJ2-3; CDR3aa: CASSFSTDTQYF; CDR3nt: TGTGCCAGCAGTTTCAGCACAGATACGCAGTATTTT
v_gene: TRBV7-9; d_gene: TRBD2; abundance: .; j_gene: TRBJ2-3; CDR3aa: CASSPTGTSGTDTQYF; CDR3nt: TGTGCCAGCAGCCCGACCGGGACTAGCGGCACAGATACGCAGTATTTT
v_gene: TRBV9; d_gene: TRBD2; abundance: .; j_gene: TRBJ2-3; CDR3aa: CASSVTSGGAQHTQYF; CDR3nt: TGTGCCAGCAGCGTTACTAGCGGGGGGGCTCAGCATACGCAGTATTTT
v_gene: TRBV6-4; d_gene: .; abundance: once; j_gene: TRBJ2-3; CDR3aa: CASSDSNSEGGTDTQYF; CDR3nt: TGTGCCAGCAGTGACTCGAACAGCGAGGGAGGCACAGATACGCAGTATTTT
v_gene: TRBV9; d_gene: .; abundance: once; j_gene: TRBJ1-1; CDR3aa: CASSAGQDTEAFF; CDR3nt: TGTGCCAGCAGCGCCGGCCAGGACACTGAAGCTTTCTTT
v_gene: TRBV19; d_gene: .; abundance: .; j_gene: TRBJ2-1; CDR3aa: CASTPRDLYNEQFF; CDR3nt: TGTGCCAGTACGCCCCGGGACTTATATAATGAGCAGTTCTTC
v_gene: TRBV11-2; d_gene: .; abundance: few; j_gene: TRBJ2-1; CDR3aa: CASSLVAAVGYNEQFF; CDR3nt: TGTGCCAGCAGCTTAGTGGCGGCGGTAGGGTACAATGAGCAGTTCTTC
v_gene: TRBV6-5; d_gene: .; abundance: .; j_gene: TRBJ2-1; CDR3aa: CASSEAFSSYNEQFF; CDR3nt: TGTGCCAGCTCGGAGGCTTTCAGCTCCTACAATGAGCAGTTCTTC
v_gene: TRBV29-1; d_gene: TRBD1; abundance: .; j_gene: TRBJ1-5; CDR3aa: CSVGQGIQPQHF; CDR3nt: TGCAGCGTGGGACAGGGAATACAGCCCCAGCATTTT
v_gene: TRBV5-1; d_gene: TRBD1; abundance: .; j_gene: TRBJ1-4; CDR3aa: CASSLGRQGEGEKLFF; CDR3nt: TGCGCCAGCAGCCTCGGACGACAGGGGGAGGGTGAAAAACTGTTTTTT
v_gene: TRBV27; d_gene: TRBD1; abundance: .; j_gene: TRBJ2-1; CDR3aa: CASLTGTGSNEQFF; CDR3nt: TGTGCCAGCTTGACCGGGACAGGGAGCAATGAGCAGTTCTTC
v_gene: TRBV29-1; d_gene: TRBD2; abundance: .; j_gene: TRBJ2-3; CDR3aa: CSVTSGGTDTQYF; CDR3nt: TGCAGCGTGACTAGCGGGGGGACAGATACGCAGTATTTT
v_gene: TRBV29-1; d_gene: TRBD2; abundance: large; j_gene: TRBJ2-2; CDR3aa: CSVPGTSGNTGELFF; CDR3nt: TGCAGCGTTCCAGGGACTAGCGGAAACACCGGGGAGCTGTTTTTT
v_gene: TRBV5-1; d_gene: TRBD1; abundance: .; j_gene: TRBJ2-5; CDR3aa: CASSLAVRGQETQYF; CDR3nt: TGCGCCAGCAGCTTGGCTGTCAGGGGGCAAGAGACCCAGTACTTC
v_gene: TRBV6-5; d_gene: .; abundance: .; j_gene: TRBJ1-1; CDR3aa: CASSFGGTEAFF; CDR3nt: TGTGCCAGCAGTTTCGGGGGCACTGAAGCTTTCTTT
v_gene: TRBV28; d_gene: .; abundance: .; j_gene: TRBJ1-5; CDR3aa: CASSWDRDQPQHF; CDR3nt: TGTGCCAGCAGTTGGGACCGCGATCAGCCCCAGCATTTT
v_gene: TRBV5-1; d_gene: .; abundance: .; j_gene: TRBJ2-1; CDR3aa: CASSPGARSYNEQFF; CDR3nt: TGCGCCAGCAGCCCTGGGGCTCGCTCCTACAATGAGCAGTTCTTC
v_gene: TRBV19; d_gene: .; abundance: .; j_gene: TRBJ1-6; CDR3aa: CASSSQGWDSPLHF; CDR3nt: TGTGCCAGTAGTTCTCAGGGATGGGATTCACCCCTCCACTTT